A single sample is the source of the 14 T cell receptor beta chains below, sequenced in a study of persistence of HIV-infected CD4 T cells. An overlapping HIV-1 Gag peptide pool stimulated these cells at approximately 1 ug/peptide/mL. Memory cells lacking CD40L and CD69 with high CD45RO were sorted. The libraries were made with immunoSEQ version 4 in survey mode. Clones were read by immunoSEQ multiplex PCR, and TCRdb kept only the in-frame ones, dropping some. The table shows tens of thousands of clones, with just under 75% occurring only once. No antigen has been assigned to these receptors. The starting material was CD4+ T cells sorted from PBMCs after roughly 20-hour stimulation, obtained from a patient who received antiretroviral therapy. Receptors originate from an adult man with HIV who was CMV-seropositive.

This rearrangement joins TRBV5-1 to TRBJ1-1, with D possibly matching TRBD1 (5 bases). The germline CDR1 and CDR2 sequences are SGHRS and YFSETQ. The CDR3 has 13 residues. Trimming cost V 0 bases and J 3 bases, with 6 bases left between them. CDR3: CASSLAGDTEAFF. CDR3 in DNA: TGCGCCAGCAGCTTGGCGGGGGACACTGAAGCTTTCTTT.

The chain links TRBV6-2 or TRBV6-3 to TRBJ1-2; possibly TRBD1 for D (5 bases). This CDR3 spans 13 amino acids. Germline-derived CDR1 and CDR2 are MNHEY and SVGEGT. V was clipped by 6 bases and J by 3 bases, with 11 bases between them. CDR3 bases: TGTGCCAGCAGCCCTACGGGGGACTATGGCTACACCTTC. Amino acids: CASSPTGDYGYTF.

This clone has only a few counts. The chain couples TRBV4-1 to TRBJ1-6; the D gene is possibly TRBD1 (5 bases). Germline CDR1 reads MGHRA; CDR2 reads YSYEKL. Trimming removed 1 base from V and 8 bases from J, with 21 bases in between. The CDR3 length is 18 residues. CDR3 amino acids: CASSQVGLGEGDHSPLHF. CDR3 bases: TGCGCCAGCAGCCAAGTCGGGTTAGGGGAAGGGGACCATTCACCCCTCCACTTT.

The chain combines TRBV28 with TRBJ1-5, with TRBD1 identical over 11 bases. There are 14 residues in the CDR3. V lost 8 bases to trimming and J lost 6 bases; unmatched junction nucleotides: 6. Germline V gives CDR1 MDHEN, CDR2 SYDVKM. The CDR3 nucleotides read TGTGCCAGCTGGGGACAGGGGGACAGTCAGCCCCAGCATTTT. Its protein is CASWGQGDSQPQHF.

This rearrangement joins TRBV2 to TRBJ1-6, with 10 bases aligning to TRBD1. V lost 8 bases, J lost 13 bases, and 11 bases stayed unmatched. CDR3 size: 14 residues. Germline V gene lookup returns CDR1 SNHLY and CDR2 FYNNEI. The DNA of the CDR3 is TGTGCCAGCTCCCCGGGACAGGGGAGTTCGCCCCTCCACTTT. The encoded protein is CASSPGQGSSPLHF.

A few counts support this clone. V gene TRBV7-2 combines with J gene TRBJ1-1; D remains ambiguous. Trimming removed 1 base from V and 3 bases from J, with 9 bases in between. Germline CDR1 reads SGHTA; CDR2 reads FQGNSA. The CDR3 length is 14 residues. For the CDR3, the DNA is TGTGCCAGCAGCTTAGATGATCGGGACACTGAAGCTTTCTTT. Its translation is CASSLDDRDTEAFF.

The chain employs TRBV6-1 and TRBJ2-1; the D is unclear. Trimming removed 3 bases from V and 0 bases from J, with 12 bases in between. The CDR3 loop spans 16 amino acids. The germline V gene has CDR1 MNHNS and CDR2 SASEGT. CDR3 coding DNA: TGTGCCAGCAGTGAGATTTCGACTTACTCCTACAATGAGCAGTTCTTC. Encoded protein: CASSEISTYSYNEQFF.

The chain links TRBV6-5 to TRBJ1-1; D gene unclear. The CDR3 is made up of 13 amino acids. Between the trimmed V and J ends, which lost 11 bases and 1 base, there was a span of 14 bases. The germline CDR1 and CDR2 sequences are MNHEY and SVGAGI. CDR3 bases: TGTGCCGGGTATAGGGAAGCGAACACTGAAGCTTTCTTT. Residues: CAGYREANTEAFF.

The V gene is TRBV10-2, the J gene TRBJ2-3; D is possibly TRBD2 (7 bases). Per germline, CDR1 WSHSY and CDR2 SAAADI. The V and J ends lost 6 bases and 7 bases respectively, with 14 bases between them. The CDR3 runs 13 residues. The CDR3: CASSGGRTNTQYF. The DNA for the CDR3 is TGCGCCAGCAGCGGGGGGCGCACGAATACGCAGTATTTT.

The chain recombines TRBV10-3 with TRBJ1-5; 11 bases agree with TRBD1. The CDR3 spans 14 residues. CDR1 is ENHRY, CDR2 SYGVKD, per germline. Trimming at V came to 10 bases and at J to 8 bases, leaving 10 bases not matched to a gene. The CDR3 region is CASWTGGRQEPQHF. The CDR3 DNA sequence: TGTGCCAGCTGGACAGGGGGCCGGCAGGAGCCCCAGCATTTT.

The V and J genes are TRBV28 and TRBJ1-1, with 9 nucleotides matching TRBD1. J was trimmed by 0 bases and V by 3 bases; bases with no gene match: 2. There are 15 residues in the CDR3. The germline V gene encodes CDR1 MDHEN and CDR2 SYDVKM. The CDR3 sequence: CASSLTGGMNTEAFF. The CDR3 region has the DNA TGTGCCAGCAGTTTGACAGGGGGGATGAACACTGAAGCTTTCTTT.

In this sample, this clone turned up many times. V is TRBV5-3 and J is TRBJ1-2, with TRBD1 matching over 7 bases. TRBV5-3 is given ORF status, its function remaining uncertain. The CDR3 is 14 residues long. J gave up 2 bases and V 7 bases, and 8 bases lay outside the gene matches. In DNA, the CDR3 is TGTGCCAGAGGCCGGGACAGAGGAAACTATGGCTACACCTTC. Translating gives CARGRDRGNYGYTF.

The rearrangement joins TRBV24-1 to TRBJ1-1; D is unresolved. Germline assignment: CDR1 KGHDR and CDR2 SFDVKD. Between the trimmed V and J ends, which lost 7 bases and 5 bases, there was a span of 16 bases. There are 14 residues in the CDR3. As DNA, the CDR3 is TGTGCCACCAGGGGTGCGGGAGTAGGAACTGAAGCTTTCTTT. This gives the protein CATRGAGVGTEAFF.

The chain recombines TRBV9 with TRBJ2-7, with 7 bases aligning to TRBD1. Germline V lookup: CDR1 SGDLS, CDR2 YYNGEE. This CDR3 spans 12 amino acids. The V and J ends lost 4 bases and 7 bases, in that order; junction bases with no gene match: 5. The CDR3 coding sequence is TGTGCCAGCAGCAGGGGGCAACAGGAGCAGTACTTC. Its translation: CASSRGQQEQYF.